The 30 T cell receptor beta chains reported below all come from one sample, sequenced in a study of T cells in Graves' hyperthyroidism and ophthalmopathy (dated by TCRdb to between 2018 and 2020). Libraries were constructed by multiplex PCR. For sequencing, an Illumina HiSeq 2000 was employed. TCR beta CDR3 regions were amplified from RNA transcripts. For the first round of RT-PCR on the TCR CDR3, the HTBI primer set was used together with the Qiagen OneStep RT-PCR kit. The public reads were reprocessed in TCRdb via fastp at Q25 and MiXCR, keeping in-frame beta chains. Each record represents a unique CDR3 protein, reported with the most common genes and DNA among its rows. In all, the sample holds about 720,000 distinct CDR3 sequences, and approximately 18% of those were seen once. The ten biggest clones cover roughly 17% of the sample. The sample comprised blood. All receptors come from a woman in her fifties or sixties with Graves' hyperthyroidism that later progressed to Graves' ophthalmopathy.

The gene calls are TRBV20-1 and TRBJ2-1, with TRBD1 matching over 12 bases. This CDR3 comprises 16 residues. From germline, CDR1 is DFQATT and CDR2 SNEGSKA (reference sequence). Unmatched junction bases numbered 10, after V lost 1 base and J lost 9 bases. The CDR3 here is CSARGGGQGAGGEQFF. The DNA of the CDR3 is TGCAGTGCTAGAGGAGGGGGACAGGGGGCGGGGGGTGAGCAGTTCTTC.

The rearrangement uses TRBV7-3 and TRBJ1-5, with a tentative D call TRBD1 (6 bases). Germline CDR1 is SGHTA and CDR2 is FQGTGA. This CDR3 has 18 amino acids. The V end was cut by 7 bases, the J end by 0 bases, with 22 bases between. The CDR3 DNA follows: TGTGCCAGCAAAGACCCGGGACAAGGGACGTATAGCAATCAGCCCCAGCATTTT. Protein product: CASKDPGQGTYSNQPQHF.

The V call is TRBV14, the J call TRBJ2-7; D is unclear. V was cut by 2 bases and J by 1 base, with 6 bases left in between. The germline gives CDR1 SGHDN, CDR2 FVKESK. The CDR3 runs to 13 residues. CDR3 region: CASSQPRSYEQYF. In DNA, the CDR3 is TGTGCCAGCAGCCAACCCAGGTCCTACGAGCAGTACTTC.

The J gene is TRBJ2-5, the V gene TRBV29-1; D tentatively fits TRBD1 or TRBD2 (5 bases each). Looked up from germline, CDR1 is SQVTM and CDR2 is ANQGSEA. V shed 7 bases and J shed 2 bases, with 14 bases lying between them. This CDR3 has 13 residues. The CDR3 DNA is TGCAGCGCACGTGGGGACCTTCAAGAGACCCAGTACTTC. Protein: CSARGDLQETQYF.

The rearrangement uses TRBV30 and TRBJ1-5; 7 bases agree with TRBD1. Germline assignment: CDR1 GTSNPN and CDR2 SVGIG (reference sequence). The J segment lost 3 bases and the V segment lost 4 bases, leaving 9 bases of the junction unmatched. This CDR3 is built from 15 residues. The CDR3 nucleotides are TGTGCCTGGAATGGGGCAGGGGGAAACAATCAGCCCCAGCATTTT. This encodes CAWNGAGGNNQPQHF.

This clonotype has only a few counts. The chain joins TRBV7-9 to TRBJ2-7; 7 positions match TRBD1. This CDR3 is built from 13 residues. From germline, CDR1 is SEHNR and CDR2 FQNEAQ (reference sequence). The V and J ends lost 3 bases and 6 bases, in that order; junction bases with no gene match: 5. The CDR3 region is CASSFTGDTEQYF. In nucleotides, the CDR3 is TGTGCCAGCAGCTTCACAGGGGATACCGAGCAGTACTTC. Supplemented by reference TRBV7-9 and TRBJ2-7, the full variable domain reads DTGVSQNPRHKITKRGQNVTFRCDPISEHNRLYWYRQTLGQGPEFLTYFQNEAQLEKSRLLSDRFSAERPKGSFSTLEIQRTEQGDSAMYLCASSFTGDTEQYFGPGTRLTVT.

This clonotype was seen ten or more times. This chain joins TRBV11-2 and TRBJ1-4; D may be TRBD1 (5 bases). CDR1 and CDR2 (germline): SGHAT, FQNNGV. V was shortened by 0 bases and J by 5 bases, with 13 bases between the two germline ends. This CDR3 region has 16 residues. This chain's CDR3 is CASSLDLGRSNEKLFF. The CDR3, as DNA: TGTGCCAGCAGCTTAGATCTGGGACGATCCAATGAAAAACTGTTTTTT.

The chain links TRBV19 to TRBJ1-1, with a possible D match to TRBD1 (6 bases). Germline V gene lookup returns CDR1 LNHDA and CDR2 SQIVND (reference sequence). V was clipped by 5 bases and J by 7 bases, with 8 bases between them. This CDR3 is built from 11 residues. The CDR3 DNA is TGTGCCAGTAGTCAGGACAGTGAAGCTTTCTTT. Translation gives CASSQDSEAFF. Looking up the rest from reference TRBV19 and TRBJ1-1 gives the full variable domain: DGGITQSPKYLFRKEGQNVTLSCEQNLNHDAMYWYRQDPGQGLRLIYYSQIVNDFQKGDIAEGYSVSREKKESFPLTVTSAQKNPTAFYLCASSQDSEAFFGQGTRLTVV.

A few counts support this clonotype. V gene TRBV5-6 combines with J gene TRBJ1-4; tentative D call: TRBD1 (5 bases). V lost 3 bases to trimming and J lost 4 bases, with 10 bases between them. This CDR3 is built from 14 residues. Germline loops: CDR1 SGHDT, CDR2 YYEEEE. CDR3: CASSSGRFNEKLFF. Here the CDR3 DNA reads TGTGCCAGCAGCTCGGGACGGTTTAATGAAAAACTGTTTTTT.

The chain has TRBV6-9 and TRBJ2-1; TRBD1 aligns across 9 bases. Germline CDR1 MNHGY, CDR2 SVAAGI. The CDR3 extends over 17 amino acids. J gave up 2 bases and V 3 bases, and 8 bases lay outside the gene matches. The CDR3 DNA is TGTGCCAGCAGTTACCTGGGACAGGGTGATACCTACAATGAGCAGTTCTTC. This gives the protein CASSYLGQGDTYNEQFF.

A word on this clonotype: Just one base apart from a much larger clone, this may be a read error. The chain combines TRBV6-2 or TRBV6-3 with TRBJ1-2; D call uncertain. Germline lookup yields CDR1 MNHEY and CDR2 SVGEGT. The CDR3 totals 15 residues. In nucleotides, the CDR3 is TGTGCCAGCAGTTACGAGGGCAACTGGAGGCATGGCTACGCCTTC. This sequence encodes CASSYEGNWRHGYAF.

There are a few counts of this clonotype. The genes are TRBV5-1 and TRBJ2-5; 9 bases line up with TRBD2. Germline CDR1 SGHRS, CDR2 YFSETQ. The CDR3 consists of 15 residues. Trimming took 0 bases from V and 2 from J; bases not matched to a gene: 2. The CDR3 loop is CASSLDSGGQETQYF. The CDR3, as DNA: TGCGCCAGCAGCTTGGATAGCGGGGGACAAGAGACCCAGTACTTC.

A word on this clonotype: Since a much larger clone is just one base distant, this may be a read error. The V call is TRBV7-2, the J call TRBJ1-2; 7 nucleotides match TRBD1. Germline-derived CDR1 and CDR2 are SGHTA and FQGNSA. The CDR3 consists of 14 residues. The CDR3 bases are TGTGCCAGCAGCTCGGGACAGTTTAACGATGGCTACACCTTC. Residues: CASSSGQFNDGYTF.

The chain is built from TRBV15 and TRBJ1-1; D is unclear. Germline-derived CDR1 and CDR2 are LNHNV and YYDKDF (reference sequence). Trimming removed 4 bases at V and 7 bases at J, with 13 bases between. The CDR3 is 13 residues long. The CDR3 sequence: CATSKDNFGEAFF. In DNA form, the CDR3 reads TGTGCCACCAGCAAAGATAATTTCGGTGAAGCTTTCTTT.

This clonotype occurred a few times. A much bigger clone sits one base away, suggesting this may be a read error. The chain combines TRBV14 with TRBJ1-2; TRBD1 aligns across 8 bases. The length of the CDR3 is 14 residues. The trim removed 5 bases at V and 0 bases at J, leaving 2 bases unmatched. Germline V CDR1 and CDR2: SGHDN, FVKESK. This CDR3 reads CASSEQGANYGYTF. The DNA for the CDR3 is TGTGCCAGCAGCGAACAGGGGGCTAACTATGGCTACACCTTC. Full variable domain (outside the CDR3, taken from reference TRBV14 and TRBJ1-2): EAGVTQFPSHSVIEKGQTVTLRCDPISGHDNLYWYRRVMGKEIKFLLHFVKESKQDESGMPNNRFLAERTGGTYSTLKVQPAELEDSGVYFCASSEQGANYGYTFGSGTRLTVV.

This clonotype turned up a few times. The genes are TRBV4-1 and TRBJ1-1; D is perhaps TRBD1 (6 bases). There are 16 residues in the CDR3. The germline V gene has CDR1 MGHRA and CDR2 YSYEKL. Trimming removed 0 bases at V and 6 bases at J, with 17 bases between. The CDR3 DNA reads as TGCGCCAGCAGCCAAGACCCCAAGAGGGGGTTGTCTGAAGCTTTCTTT. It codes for CASSQDPKRGLSEAFF.

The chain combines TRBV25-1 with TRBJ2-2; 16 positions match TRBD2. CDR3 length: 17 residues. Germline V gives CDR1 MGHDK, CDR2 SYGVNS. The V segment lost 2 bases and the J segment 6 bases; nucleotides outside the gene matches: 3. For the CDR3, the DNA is TGTGCCAGCAGTGAACGGGGACTAGCGGGGGGGCCCGGGGAGCTGTTTTTT. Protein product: CASSERGLAGGPGELFF.

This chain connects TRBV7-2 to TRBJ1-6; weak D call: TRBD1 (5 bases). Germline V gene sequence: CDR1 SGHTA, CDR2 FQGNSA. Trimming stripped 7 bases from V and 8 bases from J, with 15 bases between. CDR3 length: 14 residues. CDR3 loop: CASTNRGSDSPLHF. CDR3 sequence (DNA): TGTGCCAGCACTAATCGGGGGTCGGATTCACCCCTCCACTTT.

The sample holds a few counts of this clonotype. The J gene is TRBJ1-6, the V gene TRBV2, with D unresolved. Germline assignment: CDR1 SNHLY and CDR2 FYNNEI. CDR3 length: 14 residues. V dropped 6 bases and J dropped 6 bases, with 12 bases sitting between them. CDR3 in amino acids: CASSPSRANSPLHF. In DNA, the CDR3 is TGTGCCAGCAGCCCCTCTAGGGCTAATTCACCCCTCCACTTT.

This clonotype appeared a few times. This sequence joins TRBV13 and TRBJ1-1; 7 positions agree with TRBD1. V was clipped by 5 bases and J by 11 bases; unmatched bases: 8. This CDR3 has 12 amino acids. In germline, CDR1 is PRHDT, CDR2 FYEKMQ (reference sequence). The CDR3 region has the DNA TGTGCCAGCAGCCCTAACAGGGGTTCTGCTTTCTTT. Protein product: CASSPNRGSAFF. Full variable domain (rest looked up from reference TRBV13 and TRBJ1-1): AAGVIQSPRHLIKEKRETATLKCYPIPRHDTVYWYQQGPGQDPQFLISFYEKMQSDKGSIPDRFSAQQFSDYHSELNMSSLELGDSALYFCASSPNRGSAFFGQGTRLTVV.

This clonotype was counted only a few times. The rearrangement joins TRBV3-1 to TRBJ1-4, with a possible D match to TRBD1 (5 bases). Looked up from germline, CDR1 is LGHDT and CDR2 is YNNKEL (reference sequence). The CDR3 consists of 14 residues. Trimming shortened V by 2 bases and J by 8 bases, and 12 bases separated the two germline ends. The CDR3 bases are TGTGCCAGCAGCCAAACCGGGACTCGGGAAAAACTGTTTTTT. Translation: CASSQTGTREKLFF.

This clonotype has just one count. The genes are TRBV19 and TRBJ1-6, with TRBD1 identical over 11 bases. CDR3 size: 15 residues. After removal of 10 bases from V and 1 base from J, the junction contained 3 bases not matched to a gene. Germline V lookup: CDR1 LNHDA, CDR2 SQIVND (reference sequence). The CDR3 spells CATGQGASYNSPLHF. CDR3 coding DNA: TGTGCCACCGGACAGGGGGCATCCTATAATTCACCCCTCCACTTT.

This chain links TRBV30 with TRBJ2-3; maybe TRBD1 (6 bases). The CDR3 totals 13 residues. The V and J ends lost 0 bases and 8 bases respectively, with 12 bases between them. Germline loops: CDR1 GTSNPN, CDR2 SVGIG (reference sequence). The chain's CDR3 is CAWSVQGSGTQYF. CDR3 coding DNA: TGTGCCTGGAGTGTTCAGGGGTCGGGTACGCAGTATTTT.

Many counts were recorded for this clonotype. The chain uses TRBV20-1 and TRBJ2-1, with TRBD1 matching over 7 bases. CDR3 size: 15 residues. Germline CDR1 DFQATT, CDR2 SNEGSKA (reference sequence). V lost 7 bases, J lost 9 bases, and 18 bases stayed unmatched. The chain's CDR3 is CSVWGWDSGFVEQFF. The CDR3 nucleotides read TGCAGTGTCTGGGGGTGGGACAGCGGATTTGTTGAGCAGTTCTTC.

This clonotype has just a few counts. The CDR3 here is CASSYSTQGPGELFF. CDR3 sequence (DNA): TGTGCCAGCAGTTACTCTACCCAGGGTCCCGGGGAGCTGTTTTTT. This chain joins TRBV6-6 and TRBJ2-2, with a weak D call TRBD1 (5 bases). Germline loops: CDR1 MNHNY, CDR2 SVGAGI (reference sequence). V lost 0 bases and J lost 6, with 11 bases in between. This CDR3 is 15 amino acids long.

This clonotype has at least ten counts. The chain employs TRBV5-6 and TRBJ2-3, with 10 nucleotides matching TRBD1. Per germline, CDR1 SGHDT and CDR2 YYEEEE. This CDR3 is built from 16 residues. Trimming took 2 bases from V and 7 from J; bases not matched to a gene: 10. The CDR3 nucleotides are TGTGCCAGCAGCTTCTTCACCGGGACAGGGGTAAATACGCAGTATTTT. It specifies CASSFFTGTGVNTQYF.

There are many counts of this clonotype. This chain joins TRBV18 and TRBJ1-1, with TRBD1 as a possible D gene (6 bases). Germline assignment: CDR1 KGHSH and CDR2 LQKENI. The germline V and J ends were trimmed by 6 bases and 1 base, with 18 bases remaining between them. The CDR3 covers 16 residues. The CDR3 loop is CASSPAGTSRNTEAFF. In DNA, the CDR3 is TGTGCCAGCTCCCCTGCCGGGACATCACGGAACACTGAAGCTTTCTTT. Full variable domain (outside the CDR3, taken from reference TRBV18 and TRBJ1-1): NAGVMQNPRHLVRRRGQEARLRCSPMKGHSHVYWYRQLPEEGLKFMVYLQKENIIDESGMPKERFSAEFPKEGPSILRIQQVVRGDSAAYFCASSPAGTSRNTEAFFGQGTRLTVV.

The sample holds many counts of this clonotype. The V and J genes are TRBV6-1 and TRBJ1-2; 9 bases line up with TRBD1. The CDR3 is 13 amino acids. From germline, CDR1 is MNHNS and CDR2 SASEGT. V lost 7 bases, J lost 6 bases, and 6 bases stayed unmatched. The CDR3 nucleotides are TGTGCCAGCATCCTGAGGACAGGGGATGGCTACACCTTC. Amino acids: CASILRTGDGYTF.

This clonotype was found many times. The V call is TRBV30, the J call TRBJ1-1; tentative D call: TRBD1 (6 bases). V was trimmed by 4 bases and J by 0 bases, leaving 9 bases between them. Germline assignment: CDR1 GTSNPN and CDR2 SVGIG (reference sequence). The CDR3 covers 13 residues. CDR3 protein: CAWKDSMNTEAFF. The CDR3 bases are TGTGCCTGGAAGGACAGCATGAACACTGAAGCTTTCTTT. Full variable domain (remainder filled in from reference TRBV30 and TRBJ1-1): SQTIHQWPATLVQPVGSPLSLECTVEGTSNPNLYWYRQAAGRGLQLLFYSVGIGQISSEVPQNLSASRPQDRQFILSSKKLLLSDSGFYLCAWKDSMNTEAFFGQGTRLTVV.

The CDR3, as DNA: TGTGCCAGCAGCCAATACGGGGCCTATGGCTACACCTTC. Protein: CASSQYGAYGYTF. This chain connects TRBV14 to TRBJ1-2; perhaps TRBD1 as D (5 bases). The CDR3 loop spans 13 amino acids. The V end was cut by 2 bases, the J end by 4 bases, with 8 bases between. From germline, CDR1 is SGHDN and CDR2 FVKESK.